This TCR beta chain was identified during a study of tumor and adjacent non-tumor tissue in lung cancer. The wider study: Stage I to III disease affected approximately 11 men and roughly five women aged about 31 to 85.

As concerns this clonotype: Its antigen is not identified. At one of its ends the junction is not consistent with the germline gene, which may arise from a read error.

The library came from three nested PCR rounds adapted from ARM-PCR protocols. From the multiplex PCR reads, TCRdb called clonotypes with MiXCR, one entry per CDR3 protein. Altogether more than 60,000 distinct CDR3 sequences are present, around 77% being singletons, with the ten largest covering roughly 12%. Looked up from germline, CDR1 is MRHNA and CDR2 is SNTAGT. The CDR3 runs to 16 residues. Study-level results: Compared with tumor, normal lung showed significantly lower TCR diversity. Normal lung showed higher cumulative top 100 clone frequency than tumor. Tumor TCR diversity, when higher, was linked to shorter survival.

The template was RNA from unsorted bulk tissue. The source is a woman aged 45 to 65 with non-small cell lung cancer. V and J are TRBV6-4 and TRBJ2-6, with 7 bases matching TRBD1. Sequencing was carried out using lung tumor tissue. CDR3 sequence: CVSSEKTGSGANVLSF. The CDR3 DNA follows: TGTGTCAGCAGTGAAAAGACAGGGAGTGGGGCCAACGTCCTGAGTTTC.